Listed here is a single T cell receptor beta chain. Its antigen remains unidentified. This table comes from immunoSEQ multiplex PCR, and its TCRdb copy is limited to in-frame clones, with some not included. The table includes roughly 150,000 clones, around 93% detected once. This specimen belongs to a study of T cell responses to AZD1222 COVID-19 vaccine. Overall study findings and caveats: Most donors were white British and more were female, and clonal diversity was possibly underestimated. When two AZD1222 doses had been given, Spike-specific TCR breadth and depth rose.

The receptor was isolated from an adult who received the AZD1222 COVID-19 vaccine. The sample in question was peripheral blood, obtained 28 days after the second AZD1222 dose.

The CDR3 spells CASSVVDYNEQFF. CDR3 DNA sequence: TGTGCCAGCAGCGTAGTGGACTACAATGAGCAGTTCTTC. V is TRBV9 and J is TRBJ2-1; D gene unclear. The germline CDR1 and CDR2 sequences are SGDLS and YYNGEE. V was cut by 0 bases and J by 3 bases, with 4 bases left in between. The CDR3 is 13 residues long.